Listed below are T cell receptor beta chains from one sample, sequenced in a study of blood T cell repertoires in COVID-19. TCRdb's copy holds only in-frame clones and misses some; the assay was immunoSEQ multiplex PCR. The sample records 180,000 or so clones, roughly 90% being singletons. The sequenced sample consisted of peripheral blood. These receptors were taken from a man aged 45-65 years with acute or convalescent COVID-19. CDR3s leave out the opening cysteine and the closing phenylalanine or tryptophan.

CDR3aa: ASSLGTVTQETQY; len: 13; v_gene: TRBV5-5; j_gene: TRBJ2-5
CDR3aa: ASSPGTSIYNEQF; len: 13; v_gene: TRBV6-6; j_gene: TRBJ2-1
CDR3aa: ASSSKRSSYEQY; len: 12; v_gene: TRBV27; j_gene: TRBJ2-7
CDR3aa: ASSKAGTVFSNYGGYT; len: 16; v_gene: TRBV21-1; j_gene: TRBJ1-2
CDR3aa: ATSRDSSSGNQPQH; len: 14; v_gene: TRBV15; j_gene: TRBJ1-5
CDR3aa: ASSLGTSGSYEQY; len: 13; v_gene: TRBV7-8; j_gene: TRBJ2-7
CDR3aa: ASSMREMNTEAF; len: 12; v_gene: TRBV19; j_gene: TRBJ1-1
CDR3aa: ASSLDGGGSSYEQY; len: 14; v_gene: TRBV5-1; j_gene: TRBJ2-7
CDR3aa: ASSPSGEHTEAF; len: 12; v_gene: TRBV7-2; j_gene: TRBJ1-1
CDR3aa: ASQGFYGYT; len: 9; v_gene: TRBV19; j_gene: TRBJ1-2
CDR3aa: ASSLSAGLEQY; len: 11; v_gene: TRBV7-9; j_gene: TRBJ2-7
CDR3aa: ATSRVANTEKLF; len: 12; v_gene: TRBV15; j_gene: TRBJ1-4
CDR3aa: ASSPRAGTPRGTGELF; len: 16; v_gene: TRBV7-7; j_gene: TRBJ2-2
CDR3aa: ASSLKQGPLLDGYT; len: 14; v_gene: TRBV5-8; j_gene: TRBJ1-2
CDR3aa: ASRDRATNEKLF; len: 12; v_gene: TRBV6-1; j_gene: TRBJ1-4
CDR3aa: ASSPGQFYNEQF; len: 12; v_gene: TRBV6-5; j_gene: TRBJ2-1
CDR3aa: ASSLGTSSRDTQY; len: 13; v_gene: TRBV3-1/TRBV3-2; j_gene: TRBJ2-3
CDR3aa: ASSGQLNTEAF; len: 11; v_gene: TRBV10-2; j_gene: TRBJ1-1
CDR3aa: AGKQGDHGYT; len: 10; v_gene: TRBV30; j_gene: TRBJ1-2
CDR3aa: ASRVTLYGELF; len: 11; v_gene: TRBV2; j_gene: TRBJ2-2
CDR3aa: ASSLASSGAYEQY; len: 13; v_gene: TRBV11-3; j_gene: TRBJ2-7
CDR3aa: ASSPEGRVGTGELF; len: 14; v_gene: TRBV14; j_gene: TRBJ2-2
CDR3aa: ASSHEVVQGSDSGNTIY; len: 17; v_gene: TRBV3-1/TRBV3-2; j_gene: TRBJ1-3
CDR3aa: ASSLQGATEAF; len: 11; v_gene: TRBV7-2; j_gene: TRBJ1-1
CDR3aa: ASSSRQGARTEAF; len: 13; v_gene: TRBV4-1; j_gene: TRBJ1-1
CDR3aa: AISESKGQSQETQY; len: 14; v_gene: TRBV10-3; j_gene: TRBJ2-5
CDR3aa: ASSVDASGGTDTQY; len: 14; v_gene: TRBV9; j_gene: TRBJ2-3
CDR3aa: ASSIGLVADTQY; len: 12; v_gene: TRBV19; j_gene: TRBJ2-3
CDR3aa: ASRPTAGENTIY; len: 12; v_gene: TRBV5-1; j_gene: TRBJ1-3
CDR3aa: ASSQPGGFEQY; len: 11; v_gene: TRBV6-2/TRBV6-3; j_gene: TRBJ2-7
CDR3aa: ASREQYEQY; len: 9; v_gene: TRBV28; j_gene: TRBJ2-7
CDR3aa: ASSERTGGYNGYT; len: 13; v_gene: TRBV9; j_gene: TRBJ1-2
CDR3aa: ASSYGRGYEQY; len: 11; v_gene: TRBV6-5; j_gene: TRBJ2-7
CDR3aa: ASSLRSSGTGANVLT; len: 15; v_gene: TRBV5-1; j_gene: TRBJ2-6
CDR3aa: ASSQGSGPTNEKLF; len: 14; v_gene: TRBV4-2; j_gene: TRBJ1-4
CDR3aa: ASSLTGTPKEQY; len: 12; v_gene: TRBV7-8; j_gene: TRBJ2-7
CDR3aa: ASSYSGTAFYGYT; len: 13; v_gene: TRBV6-5; j_gene: TRBJ1-2
CDR3aa: ASSQEPRTGIQPQH; len: 14; v_gene: TRBV4-2; j_gene: TRBJ1-5
CDR3aa: ASSPTGEGTDTQY; len: 13; v_gene: TRBV6-5; j_gene: TRBJ2-3
CDR3aa: ASRRFGLQGEQY; len: 12; v_gene: TRBV19; j_gene: TRBJ2-7
CDR3aa: ASSFSTGVREQF; len: 12; v_gene: TRBV28; j_gene: TRBJ2-1
CDR3aa: ATSDAVLNTGELF; len: 13; v_gene: TRBV24-1; j_gene: TRBJ2-2
CDR3aa: ASSEGGGSNYGYT; len: 13; v_gene: TRBV25-1; j_gene: TRBJ1-2
CDR3aa: ASSPPGTGVGTEAF; len: 14; v_gene: TRBV18; j_gene: TRBJ1-1
CDR3aa: ASTQGRGPTY; len: 10; v_gene: TRBV6-5; j_gene: TRBJ2-7
CDR3aa: ATSPGGRVTDTQY; len: 13; v_gene: TRBV28; j_gene: TRBJ2-3
CDR3aa: ASSYGTGNTEAF; len: 12; v_gene: TRBV6-5; j_gene: TRBJ1-1
CDR3aa: ASSQGVRLAGPGTGELF; len: 17; v_gene: TRBV3-1/TRBV3-2; j_gene: TRBJ2-2
CDR3aa: ASSRLAGQPVGYEQY; len: 15; v_gene: TRBV21-1; j_gene: TRBJ2-7
CDR3aa: ASSTPRTGGAEQY; len: 13; v_gene: TRBV19; j_gene: TRBJ2-7
CDR3aa: ASSLVTGAAYEQY; len: 13; v_gene: TRBV7-6; j_gene: TRBJ2-7
CDR3aa: ASSARPLKYTQY; len: 12; v_gene: TRBV18; j_gene: TRBJ2-3
CDR3aa: ASSLFGSSTDTQY; len: 13; v_gene: TRBV7-8; j_gene: TRBJ2-3
CDR3aa: ASLAGGQNEQF; len: 11; v_gene: TRBV28; j_gene: TRBJ2-1
CDR3aa: ASRRLADPYNEQF; len: 13; v_gene: TRBV6-5; j_gene: TRBJ2-1